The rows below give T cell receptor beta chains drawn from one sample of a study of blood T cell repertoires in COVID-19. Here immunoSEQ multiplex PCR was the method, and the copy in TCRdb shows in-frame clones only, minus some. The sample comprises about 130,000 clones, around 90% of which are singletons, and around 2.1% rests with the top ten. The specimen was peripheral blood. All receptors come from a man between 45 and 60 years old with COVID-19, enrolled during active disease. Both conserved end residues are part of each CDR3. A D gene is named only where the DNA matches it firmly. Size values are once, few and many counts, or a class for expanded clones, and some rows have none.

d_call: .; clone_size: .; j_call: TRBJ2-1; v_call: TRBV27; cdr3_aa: CASSTGNEQFF; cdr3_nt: TGTGCCAGCAGTACAGGCAATGAGCAGTTCTTC
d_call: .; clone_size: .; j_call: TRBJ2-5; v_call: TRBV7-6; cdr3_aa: CASSFFRAGAGETQYF; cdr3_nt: TGTGCCAGCAGCTTCTTCCGAGCAGGGGCGGGAGAGACCCAGTACTTC
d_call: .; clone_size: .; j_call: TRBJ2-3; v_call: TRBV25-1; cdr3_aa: CASSESAASSTDTQYF; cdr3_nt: TGTGCCAGCAGTGAATCGGCGGCCTCTAGCACAGATACGCAGTATTTT
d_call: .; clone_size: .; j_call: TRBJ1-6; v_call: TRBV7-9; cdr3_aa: CASSLGGVNSPLHF; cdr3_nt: TGTGCCAGCAGCTTAGGGGGGGTGAATTCACCCCTCCACTTT
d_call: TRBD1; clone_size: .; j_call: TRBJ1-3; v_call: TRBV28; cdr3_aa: CASTQGTTYSSGNTIYF; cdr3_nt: TGTGCCAGCACACAGGGGACGACCTATAGCTCTGGAAACACCATATATTTT
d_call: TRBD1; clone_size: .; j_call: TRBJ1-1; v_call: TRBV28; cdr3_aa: CASLTGGTEAFF; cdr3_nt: TGTGCCAGCTTGACAGGGGGCACTGAAGCTTTCTTT
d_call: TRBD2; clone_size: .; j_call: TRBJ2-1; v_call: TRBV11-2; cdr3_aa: CASSLMSSGNEQFF; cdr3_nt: TGTGCCAGCAGCTTAATGTCTAGCGGGAATGAGCAGTTCTTC
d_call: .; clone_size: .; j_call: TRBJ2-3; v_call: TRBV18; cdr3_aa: CASSPQQGLNTQYF; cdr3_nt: TGTGCCAGCTCACCACAGCAGGGACTGAATACGCAGTATTTT
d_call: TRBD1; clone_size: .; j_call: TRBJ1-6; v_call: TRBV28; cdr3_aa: CASSPGGQGRSSPLHF; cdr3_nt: TGTGCCAGCAGTCCTGGGGGACAGGGGAGGTCTTCACCCCTCCACTTT
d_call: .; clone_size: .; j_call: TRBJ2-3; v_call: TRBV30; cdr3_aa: CAWSEQEADTQYF; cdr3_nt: TGTGCCTGGAGTGAACAAGAGGCAGATACGCAGTATTTT
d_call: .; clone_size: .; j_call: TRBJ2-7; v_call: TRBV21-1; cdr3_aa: CASSHNGTSSHEQYF; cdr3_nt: TGTGCCAGCAGCCATAACGGGACTAGCTCCCACGAGCAGTACTTC
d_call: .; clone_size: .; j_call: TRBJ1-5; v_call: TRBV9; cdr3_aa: CASSVNGEVGQPQHF; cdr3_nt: TGTGCCAGCAGCGTAAACGGGGAGGTCGGACAGCCCCAGCATTTT
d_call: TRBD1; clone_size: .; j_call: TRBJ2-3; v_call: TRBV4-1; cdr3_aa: CASSQEARDRAAGTQYF; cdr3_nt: TGCGCCAGCAGCCAAGAAGCTCGGGACAGGGCTGCGGGTACGCAGTATTTT
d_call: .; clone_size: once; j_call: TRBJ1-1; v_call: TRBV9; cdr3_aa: CASSVEQVDTEAFF; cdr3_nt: TGTGCCAGCAGCGTAGAACAGGTGGACACTGAAGCTTTCTTT
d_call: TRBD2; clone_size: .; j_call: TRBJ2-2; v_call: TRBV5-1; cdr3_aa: CASSSGTSGRAHTGELFF; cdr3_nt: TGCGCCAGCAGCAGCGGGACTAGCGGGAGGGCCCACACCGGGGAGCTGTTTTTT
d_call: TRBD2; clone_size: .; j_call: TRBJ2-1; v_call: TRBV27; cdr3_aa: CASKILAGGRNEQFF; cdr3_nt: TGTGCCAGCAAGATACTAGCGGGAGGTAGGAATGAGCAGTTCTTC
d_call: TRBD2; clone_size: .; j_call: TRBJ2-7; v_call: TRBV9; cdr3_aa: CASSVGSGDSYEQYF; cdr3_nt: TGTGCCAGCAGCGTAGGTAGCGGGGACTCCTACGAGCAGTACTTC
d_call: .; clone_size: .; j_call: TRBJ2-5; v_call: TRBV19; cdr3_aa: CASSIGGLQETQYF; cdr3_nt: TGTGCCAGTAGTATAGGGGGACTGCAAGAGACCCAGTACTTC
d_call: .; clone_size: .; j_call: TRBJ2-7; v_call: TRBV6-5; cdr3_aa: CASSRSPQNSYEQYF; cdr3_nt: TGTGCCAGCAGCAGGTCGCCCCAGAACTCCTACGAGCAGTACTTC
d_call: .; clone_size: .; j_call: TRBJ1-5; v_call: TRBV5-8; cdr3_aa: CASSAGTSVDQPQHF; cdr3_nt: TGTGCCAGCAGCGCCGGGACATCGGTGGATCAGCCCCAGCATTTT
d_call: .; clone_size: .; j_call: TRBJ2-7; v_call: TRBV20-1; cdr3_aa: CSATDGNEQYF; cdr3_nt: TGCAGTGCAACAGACGGCAACGAGCAGTACTTC
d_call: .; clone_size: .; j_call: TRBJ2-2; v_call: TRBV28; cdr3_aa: CASSWGFTGTNTGELFF; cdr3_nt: TGTGCCAGCAGCTGGGGATTTACAGGGACGAACACCGGGGAGCTGTTTTTT
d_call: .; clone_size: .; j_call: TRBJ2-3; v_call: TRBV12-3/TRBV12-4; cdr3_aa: CASSFTGGDTQYF; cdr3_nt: TGTGCCAGCAGTTTTACCGGGGGAGATACGCAGTATTTT
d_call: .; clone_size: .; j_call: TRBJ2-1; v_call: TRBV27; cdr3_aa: CASRTKTGPYEQFF; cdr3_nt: TGTGCCAGCAGAACGAAAACAGGGCCCTATGAGCAGTTCTTC
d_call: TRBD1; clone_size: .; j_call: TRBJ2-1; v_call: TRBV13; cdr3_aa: CASSYGTVNNEQFF; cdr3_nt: TGTGCCAGCAGCTACGGGACAGTCAACAATGAGCAGTTCTTC
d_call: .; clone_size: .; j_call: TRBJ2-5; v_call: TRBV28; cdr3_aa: CASSLYSRGGQETQYF; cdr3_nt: TGTGCCAGCAGTTTATATTCGAGGGGAGGTCAAGAGACCCAGTACTTC
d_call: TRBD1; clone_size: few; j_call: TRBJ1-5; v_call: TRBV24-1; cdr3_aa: CATSDSGQGISQPQHF; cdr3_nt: TGTGCCACCAGTGATTCGGGACAGGGTATTTCGCAGCCCCAGCATTTT
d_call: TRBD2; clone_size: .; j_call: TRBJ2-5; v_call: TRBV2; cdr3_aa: CASSGGSGGRETQYF; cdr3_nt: TGTGCCAGCAGTGGCGGGTCGGGGGGACGAGAGACCCAGTACTTC
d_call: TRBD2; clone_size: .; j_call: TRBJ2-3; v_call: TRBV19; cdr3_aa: CASSILSGRRLDTQYF; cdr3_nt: TGTGCCAGTAGTATACTTAGCGGGAGGAGGTTAGATACGCAGTATTTT
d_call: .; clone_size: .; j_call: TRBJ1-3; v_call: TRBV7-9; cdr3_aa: CASTGASYSSGNTIYF; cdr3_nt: TGTGCAAGCACGGGGGCCAGCTATAGCTCTGGAAACACCATATATTTT
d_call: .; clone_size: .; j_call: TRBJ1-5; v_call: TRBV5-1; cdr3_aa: CASSLGGLDQPQHF; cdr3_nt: TGCGCCAGCAGCTTGGGCGGGCTAGATCAGCCCCAGCATTTT
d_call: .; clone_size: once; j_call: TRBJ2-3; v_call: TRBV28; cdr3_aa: CASSLPSDRTDTQYF; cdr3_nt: TGTGCCAGCAGCCTGCCTAGCGACCGCACAGATACGCAGTATTTT
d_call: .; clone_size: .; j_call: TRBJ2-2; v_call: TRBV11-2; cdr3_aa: CASSLDTVGTGELFF; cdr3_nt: TGTGCCAGCAGCTTAGATACGGTCGGGACCGGGGAGCTGTTTTTT
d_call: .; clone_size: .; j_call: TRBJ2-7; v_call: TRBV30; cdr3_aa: CAWGRLNSYEQYF; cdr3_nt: TGTGCCTGGGGGAGACTGAACTCCTACGAGCAGTACTTC
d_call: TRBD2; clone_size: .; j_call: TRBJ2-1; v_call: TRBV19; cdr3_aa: CASSTGTSGSHEQFF; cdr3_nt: TGTGCCAGTAGTACCGGGACTAGCGGGAGCCATGAGCAGTTCTTC
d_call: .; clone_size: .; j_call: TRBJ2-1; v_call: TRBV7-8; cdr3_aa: CASSLALSSYNEQFF; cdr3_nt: TGTGCCAGCAGCTTAGCTCTCAGCTCCTACAATGAGCAGTTCTTC
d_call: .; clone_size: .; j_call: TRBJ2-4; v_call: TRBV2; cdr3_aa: CASSEQTENIQYF; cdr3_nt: TGTGCCAGCAGTGAACAGACAGAAAACATTCAGTACTTC
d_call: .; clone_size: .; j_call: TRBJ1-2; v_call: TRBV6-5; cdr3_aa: CASSYSFPGNYGYTF; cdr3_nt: TGTGCCAGCAGTTACTCGTTTCCAGGAAACTATGGCTACACCTTC
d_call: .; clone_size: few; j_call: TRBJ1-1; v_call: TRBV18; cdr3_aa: CASSPGPGGHTEAFF; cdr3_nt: TGTGCCAGCTCACCAGGCCCCGGAGGTCACACTGAAGCTTTCTTT
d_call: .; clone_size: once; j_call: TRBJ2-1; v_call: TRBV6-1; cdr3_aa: CASSERRAGNEQFF; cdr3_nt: TGTGCCAGCAGTGAACGGAGGGCTGGCAATGAGCAGTTCTTC
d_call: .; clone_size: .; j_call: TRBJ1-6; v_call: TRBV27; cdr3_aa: CASSFRGVMRSPLHF; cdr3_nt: TGTGCCAGCAGTTTTCGCGGTGTTATGCGTTCACCCCTCCACTTT
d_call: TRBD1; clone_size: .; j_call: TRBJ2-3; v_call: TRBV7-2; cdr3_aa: CASSPPGRDRGYRTDTQYF; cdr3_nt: TGTGCCAGCAGCCCCCCGGGGCGGGACAGGGGTTATCGCACAGATACGCAGTATTTT
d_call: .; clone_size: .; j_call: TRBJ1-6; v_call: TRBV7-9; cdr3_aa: CASSLEESPLHF; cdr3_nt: TGTGCCAGCAGCTTAGAGGAGTCACCCCTCCACTTT
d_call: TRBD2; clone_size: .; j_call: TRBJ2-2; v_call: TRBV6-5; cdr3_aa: CASSRTSGDTGELFF; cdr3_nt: TGTGCCAGCAGTCGGACTAGCGGGGACACCGGGGAGCTGTTTTTT
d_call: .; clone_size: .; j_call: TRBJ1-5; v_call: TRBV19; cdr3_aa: CASSAGGGNQPQHF; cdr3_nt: TGTGCCAGTAGTGCCGGGGGAGGCAATCAGCCCCAGCATTTT